This T cell receptor beta chain was found in a study of read filtering for tumor transcriptome and immune sequencing. General study points: In IR-seq, single-read clonotypes were roughly 82% of clonotypes but 3% to 3.5% of reads.

This library used roughly 400 ng RNA and molecular barcoded adaptors spanning alpha/delta and beta/gamma chains. TCRdb itself ran the reads through MiXCR, one entry per CDR3 protein. The table includes tens of thousands of distinct CDR3 sequences, about 15% detected once. This clonotype was recorded many times. Its antigen is undetermined. This TCR came from a donor at least 40 years old with multiple myeloma. Sequenced sample: a population of CD138-negative cells sorted from bone marrow.

The CDR3 nucleotides read TGTGCCAGCAGCTTAGCAGGCCACTCGGGCACTGAAGCTTTCTTT. This sequence encodes CASSLAGHSGTEAFF. The chain employs TRBV11-2 and TRBJ1-1; D gene ambiguous. Germline CDR1 is SGHAT and CDR2 is FQNNGV. Between the trimmed V and J ends, which lost 1 base and 4 bases, there was a span of 13 bases. CDR3 length equals 15 residues.